The 9 T cell receptor beta chains in this list originate from one sample, sequenced in a study of blood T cells in healthy people across ages. The use of a sample-barcoded 5' primer and a J-beta primer mix characterized a second PCR of roughly 6 to 11 cycles. TCRdb independently ran MiXCR on the 5' RACE reads; one entry per CDR3 protein. The table lists hundreds of thousands of distinct CDR3 sequences, 21% of them singletons. Sequencing input: blood. These receptors came from a man between 65 and 79 years old in good health.

CDR3: CSANRGATNEKLFF. As DNA, the CDR3 is TGCAGTGCAAACAGAGGGGCAACTAATGAAAAACTGTTTTTT. The chain joins TRBV20-1 to TRBJ1-4, with TRBD1 as a possible D gene (5 bases). CDR1 and CDR2 (germline): DFQATT, SNEGSKA (reference sequence). The CDR3 runs to 14 residues. V lost 6 bases and J 0 bases, leaving 11 bases between the germline ends.

V and J are TRBV5-1 and TRBJ1-1, with unresolved D. This CDR3 contains 12 residues. The ends were cut back, 0 bases at V and 4 bases at J, with 4 bases in the middle. Germline lookup yields CDR1 SGHRS and CDR2 YFSETQ. The CDR3: CASSLDFTEAFF. The CDR3 DNA reads as TGCGCCAGCAGCTTGGACTTCACTGAAGCTTTCTTT.

This clonotype came up a few times. The rearrangement joins TRBV20-1 to TRBJ1-5, with D possibly matching TRBD1 (6 bases). This CDR3 is 14 amino acids long. Trimming left V 6 bases short and J 0 bases short, with 12 bases between. Germline CDR1 and CDR2: DFQATT and SNEGSKA (reference sequence). The CDR3 DNA reads TGCAGTGCGGGGCCAGGGGATAGCAATCAGCCCCAGCATTTT. Protein product: CSAGPGDSNQPQHF.

This rearrangement joins TRBV5-1 to TRBJ2-5, with 13 bases fitting TRBD2. V gave up 3 bases and J gave up 5 bases; unmatched junction bases: 7. The CDR3 covers 16 residues. Germline CDR1 SGHRS, CDR2 YFSETQ. CDR3 loop: CASSSMTSGRSETQYF. DNA for the CDR3: TGCGCCAGCAGCTCGATGACTAGCGGGAGGAGTGAGACCCAGTACTTC.

The CDR3 is CASSLGGRGNEQYF. The CDR3 DNA sequence: TGTGCCAGCAGTTTGGGCGGGAGGGGCAACGAGCAGTACTTC. The chain recombines TRBV27 with TRBJ2-7; 9 bases are a match to TRBD2. The CDR3 runs 14 residues. Per the germline V gene, CDR1 is MNHEY and CDR2 is SMNVEV (reference sequence). V was pared by 3 bases and J by 5 bases, with 5 bases of the junction left unmatched.

The chain combines TRBV5-1 with TRBJ1-3; 7 bases map to TRBD1. CDR1 SGHRS and CDR2 YFSETQ come from the germline V gene. The CDR3 is made up of 16 amino acids. The ends lost 1 base at V and 1 base at J; junction bases unmatched: 5. The CDR3 loop is CASSLLMTGSGNTIYF. DNA of the CDR3: TGCGCCAGCAGCTTGTTGATGACAGGGTCTGGAAACACCATATATTTT.

The chain carries TRBV20-1 and TRBJ2-7, with 12 nucleotides matching TRBD1. Trimming cost V 5 bases and J 1 base; bases outside gene matches: 3. Germline values: CDR1 DFQATT, CDR2 SNEGSKA (reference sequence). The CDR3 is made up of 14 amino acids. The CDR3 protein is CSAWGQGASYEQYF. Written as DNA, the CDR3 is TGCAGTGCTTGGGGACAGGGGGCTTCCTACGAGCAGTACTTC.

The V and J genes are TRBV5-1 and TRBJ2-2; 7 positions match TRBD1. Germline V gives CDR1 SGHRS, CDR2 YFSETQ. V lost 2 bases, J lost 5 bases, and 6 bases stayed unmatched. The CDR3 contains 15 residues. CDR3 in DNA: TGCGCCAGCAGCTTTACGGGACAGTCGACCGGGGAGCTGTTTTTT. Protein product: CASSFTGQSTGELFF.

The rearrangement uses TRBV12-3 or TRBV12-4 and TRBJ2-3; TRBD1 agrees at 11 bases. The trim removed 5 bases at V and 5 bases at J, leaving 6 bases unmatched. The CDR3 has 15 residues. The CDR3 coding sequence is TGTGCCAGCAGTGCGGCCGGGACAGGGGGAGATACGCAGTATTTT. This sequence encodes CASSAAGTGGDTQYF.